Listed here are 29 T cell receptor delta chains from one sample, sequenced in a study of γδ T cells in repeated Plasmodium falciparum infection. TCRdb reprocessed the multiplex PCR reads using CATT. The table lists tens of thousands of delta-chain clones, approximately 1% of them singletons, with more than 9% in the top ten. Flow sorting of PBMC yielded separate Vgamma9/Vdelta2+ and Vdelta2-negative gammadelta T cell populations for bulk repertoire analysis. Source material: gamma-delta T cells from blood. These receptors were obtained from a pool of human donors (malaria-infected and uninfected, not separated).

Worth noting for this clone: A far larger clone is just one base off, so this is likely a read error. The identical CDR3 is also encoded by other nucleotide sequences in the sample. There is no J gene call, but TRDV2 is given as the V gene; the table calls TRDD3, which could not be checked here. The CDR3 totals 18 residues. Germline V gene lookup returns CDR1 GEAIGNYY and CDR2 EKD. The CDR3 DNA reads as TGTGCCTGTGACACCGCTTCCTGGGTGGCCTGGGACACCCGACAGATGTTCTTC. Its translation: CACDTASWVAWDTRQMFF.

About this clone: This DNA's translation differs at residue 8 from TCRdb's protein, which comes from a much larger clone; a read error is likely, and the protein shown is translated from the DNA. The chain combines TRDV1 with TRDJ1; 8 bases agree with TRDD3. No J gene was available from TCRdb, and it was assigned here by a germline match of the DNA. CDR1 TSWWSYY and CDR2 QGS come from the germline V gene. J lost 0 bases, V lost 9 bases, and 21 bases had no gene match. The CDR3 contains 19 residues. The CDR3 is CALAAPAPAGGRYTDKLIF. The CDR3 coding sequence is TGTGCTCTCGCCGCCCCAGCTCCAGCTGGGGGAAGGTACACCGATAAACTCATCTTT.

As to this clone: The protein given by TCRdb reflects a much larger clone and differs at residue 15 from this DNA's translation, likely from a read error; the protein shown is the DNA's translation. This sequence joins TRDV1 and TRDJ1; 9 positions agree with TRDD3. As TCRdb names no J gene, one was assigned here on the basis of a DNA match to germline. The germline gives CDR1 TSWWSYY, CDR2 QGS. The CDR3 runs 22 residues. With V trimmed by 4 bases and J by 3 bases, 27 bases remained unmatched. CDR3 region: CALGVFNNILNWGTSSADKLIF. CDR3 in DNA: TGTGCTCTTGGGGTCTTCAATAATATTCTAAACTGGGGGACATCATCAGCCGATAAACTCATCTTT.

Of note for this clone: A far larger clone is off by one base, so a read error is likely. Other DNA sequences in this specimen translate into the identical CDR3. The chain joins TRDV1 to TRDJ1; 7 bases line up with TRDD2. TCRdb is silent on the J gene; assignment here came from matching the DNA to germline. Germline V gene lookup returns CDR1 TSWWSYY and CDR2 QGS. The CDR3 has 16 amino acids. The CDR3 DNA sequence: TGCGCTCTTGGGGAAACATCTTCCTATAGCACCGATAAACTCATCTTT. It translates to CALGETSSYSTDKLIF.

This clone turned up a few times. One base separates it from a far larger clone, so it is likely a read error. Other DNA sequences in this specimen translate into the identical CDR3. This chain links TRDV2 with TRDJ1; 9 bases agree with TRDD3. The J gene is not listed in TCRdb, so it was assigned here from a DNA match to germline. The CDR3 extends over 18 amino acids. Losses at the gene ends were 4 bases for V and 5 bases for J; bases not matched to a gene: 19. Germline CDR1 reads GEAIGNYY; CDR2 reads EKD. DNA of the CDR3: TGTGCCTGTGATGCCAACGGTACTGGGGGACTCAAGGTGGATAAACTCATCTTT. Translated: CACDANGTGGLKVDKLIF.

This clone showed up many times. TCRdb shows a much larger clone's protein in place of this DNA's translation, and the two differ at residue 5, likely through a read error; the protein shown is translated from the DNA. The rearrangement joins TRDV2 to TRDJ1; 12 bases map to TRDD3. The junction had 7 bases not matched to a gene; V was cut back by 3 bases and J by 0 bases. The CDR3 loop spans 17 amino acids. Germline CDR1 is GEAIGNYY and CDR2 is EKD. DNA of the CDR3: TGTGCCTGTGACTCCAAACTGGGGGATACCAACACCGATAAACTCATCTTT. As protein: CACDSKLGDTNTDKLIF.

This clone has only a few counts. TCRdb's entry gives the protein of a much larger clone, which mismatches this DNA's translation at residue 17, likely from a read error; the protein reported here is translated from the DNA. The chain couples TRDV1 to TRDJ1; tentative D call: TRDD2 (6 bases). This CDR3 is 19 amino acids long. Germline V gene lookup returns CDR1 TSWWSYY and CDR2 QGS. The chain's CDR3 is CALGEISYVGIKWTDKPIF. CDR3 bases: TGTGCTCTTGGGGAAATATCCTACGTAGGGATTAAGTGGACCGATAAACCCATCTTT.

This clone occurred many times. The protein TCRdb lists belongs to a much larger clone and differs from this DNA's translation at residue 8, which points to a read error; the protein shown is made from the DNA. The rearrangement links TRAV38-2/DV8 to TRDJ1, with D unclear. CDR3 length: 17 residues. The ends were cut back, 5 bases at V and 0 bases at J, with 20 bases in the middle. Germline CDR1 TSESDYY, CDR2 QEAYKQQN. CDR3 loop: CAYSDRTPHSNTDKLIF. The CDR3 DNA sequence: TGTGCTTATAGCGACCGAACCCCTCACTCTAACACCGATAAACTCATCTTT.

This clone was seen more than once but under ten times. The TCRdb protein comes from a much larger clone and disagrees with this DNA's translation at residue 5, likely due to a read error; the protein given here is derived from the DNA. The chain combines TRDV1 with TRDJ2; 7 nucleotides agree with TRDD3. Germline V gene lookup returns CDR1 TSWWSYY and CDR2 QGS. The CDR3 runs to 23 residues. The ends lost 4 bases at V and 1 base at J; junction bases unmatched: 27. In DNA, the CDR3 is TGTGCTCTTGGGGGAGGAAAGAATCATCAGGCCGCAATGGGGGAAGATTTGACAGCACAACTCTTCTTT. Encoded protein: CALGGGKNHQAAMGEDLTAQLFF.

A remark on this clone: The protein TCRdb lists belongs to a much larger clone and differs from this DNA's translation at residue 11, which points to a read error; the protein shown is made from the DNA. V is TRDV1 and J is TRDJ1, with a weak D call TRDD3 (6 bases). This CDR3 spans 20 amino acids. Between the trimmed V and J ends, which lost 2 bases and 0 bases, there was a span of 25 bases. Germline assignment: CDR1 TSWWSYY and CDR2 QGS. The CDR3 spells CALGERPDWGCKDHTDKLIF. The DNA of the CDR3 is TGTGCTCTTGGGGAAAGGCCTGATTGGGGATGCAAGGACCACACCGATAAACTCATCTTT.

This clone was recorded at least ten times. The chain couples TRDV1 to TRDJ1; TRDD3 aligns across 9 bases. V was clipped by 4 bases and J by 4 bases; unmatched bases: 19. Per germline, CDR1 TSWWSYY and CDR2 QGS. The CDR3 is 19 residues long. The chain's CDR3 is CALGAPPPSTDWGSDKLIF. For the CDR3, the DNA is TGTGCTCTTGGGGCACCTCCACCTTCCACCGACTGGGGGAGCGATAAACTCATCTTT.

Comment on this clone: The protein given by TCRdb reflects a much larger clone and differs at residue 7 from this DNA's translation, likely from a read error; the protein shown is the DNA's translation. The V gene is TRDV2, the J gene TRDJ1; 11 nucleotides line up with TRDD3. The J gene, missing from TCRdb, was assigned here through DNA to germline matching. With 0 bases clipped from V and 1 base from J, the junction kept 12 bases outside the gene matches. There are 19 residues in the CDR3. Germline assignment: CDR1 GEAIGNYY and CDR2 EKD. CDR3 in DNA: TGTGCCTGTGACACCGTGTGGTTGGGGGATACGCAGTCCACCGATAAACTCATCTTT. This codes for CACDTVWLGDTQSTDKLIF.

A remark on this clone: The protein TCRdb gives is from a much larger clone and does not agree with this DNA's translation at residue 3, likely a read error; the protein shown here comes from the DNA. The CDR3 sequence: CASDTVAVLGSHLTAQLFF. Here the CDR3 DNA reads TGTGCCAGTGACACCGTAGCGGTACTGGGGTCCCATTTGACAGCACAACTCTTCTTT. The rearrangement uses TRDV2 and TRDJ2, with TRDD3 matching 7 bases. TCRdb carries no J gene annotation; the J gene was assigned here by matching the DNA with germline. This CDR3 comprises 19 residues. Looked up from germline, CDR1 is GEAIGNYY and CDR2 is EKD.

This clone was recorded at least ten times. The protein TCRdb lists belongs to a much larger clone and differs from this DNA's translation at residue 8, which points to a read error; the protein shown is made from the DNA. The chain carries TRDV3 and TRDJ1; 7 nucleotides match TRDD2. Assignment of the J gene here rests on matching the DNA to germline, because TCRdb gives none. The CDR3 sequence is 20 residues long. Trimming took 1 base from V and 2 from J; bases not matched to a gene: 25. Germline V CDR1 and CDR2: TVYSNPD, GDNSRS (reference sequence). For the CDR3, the DNA is TGTGCCTTTACTGGCCTTCCTGTTATCGTTAGCCCAAGAACGACCGATAAACTCATCTTT. It encodes CAFTGLPVIVSPRTTDKLIF.

Of note for this clone: A far larger clone is one base from this, pointing to a likely read error. Other DNA sequences from this sample encode an identical CDR3 as well. The V gene call reads TRDV2; no J gene was called; TRDD3, the table's D call, lacks a check against the DNA. Germline loops: CDR1 GEAIGNYY, CDR2 EKD. This CDR3 has 14 residues. The CDR3 is CACDFLGDTDKLIF. CDR3 nucleotide sequence: TGTGCCTGTGACTTCCTGGGGGACACCGATAAGCTCATCTTT.

This clone occurred a few times. This probably arose from a read error, given a far larger clone one base away. The same CDR3 arises from other DNA sequences in this sample as well. J is TRDJ1 and V is TRDV1; D unresolved. Germline V gene data show CDR1 as TSWWSYY and CDR2 as QGS. The CDR3 contains 15 residues. This chain's CDR3 is CALGDPPAYTDKLIF. In DNA form, the CDR3 reads TGTGCTCTTGGGGACCCCCCGGCGTACACCGATAAGCTCATCTTT.

This clone was observed a few times. This is likely an artifact of a read error, given a far larger clone one base away. The same CDR3 is also encoded by other DNA sequences in this sample. The rearrangement links TRDV1 to TRDJ1; possibly TRDD3 for D (6 bases). This CDR3 spans 19 amino acids. CDR1 is TSWWSYY, CDR2 QGS, per germline. V was trimmed by 0 bases and J by 7 bases, leaving 27 bases between them. The chain's CDR3 is CALGELLPIDTWGASKLIF. CDR3 nucleotides: TGTGCTCTTGGGGAACTGCTCCCTATAGATACGTGGGGGGCCTCTAAACTCATCTTT.

Note on this clone: This likely came from a read error, as a far larger clone is one base away. Other DNA sequences from this sample encode an identical CDR3 as well. The chain has TRDV2 and TRDJ1; 7 bases align to TRDD3. The J gene is absent in TCRdb and was assigned here via DNA matching to germline. Germline CDR1 and CDR2: GEAIGNYY and EKD. Trimming removed 5 bases from V and 0 bases from J; junction bases left unmatched: 17. The CDR3 runs 18 residues. The DNA of the CDR3 is TGTGCCTGTGGACCCCTGGGGGCAACAGGGCGGTACACCGATAAACTCATCTTT. It is translated as CACGPLGATGRYTDKLIF.

On this clone itself: A far larger clone is just one base off, so this is likely a read error. The sample holds other DNA sequences that translate to the same CDR3. V and J are TRDV1 and TRDJ1; D might be TRDD2 (7 bases). Germline V gene lookup returns CDR1 TSWWSYY and CDR2 QGS. The CDR3 runs 20 residues. The CDR3 DNA reads as TGTGCCCTTGGGGGGCTTCCTATGGGTAGAGTGGGGGCCGACACCGATAAACTCATCTTT. Amino acids: CALGGLPMGRVGADTDKLIF.

This clone was seen many times. The TCRdb protein, from a much larger clone, departs from this DNA's translation at residue 8, likely by read error; the protein shown derives from the DNA. V gene TRDV1 combines with J gene TRDJ1; TRDD3 agrees at 10 bases. J was trimmed by 0 bases and V by 2 bases; bases with no gene match: 18. There are 21 residues in the CDR3. Germline values: CDR1 TSWWSYY, CDR2 QGS. The CDR3 nucleotides are TGTGCTCTTGGGGAATGGAACCGGGGGATACGTCGGCCACCGTACACCGATAAACTCATCTTT. It is translated as CALGEWNRGIRRPPYTDKLIF.

This clone was observed a few times. This likely traces to a read error, being one base from a far larger clone. The same CDR3 can be traced to other DNA sequences in this sample. The rearrangement joins TRDV1 to TRDJ1; TRDD3 is a possible D gene (10 bases). The J gene is not listed in TCRdb, so it was assigned here from a DNA match to germline. V dropped 1 base and J dropped 3 bases, with 39 bases sitting between them. Germline V gene lookup returns CDR1 TSWWSYY and CDR2 QGS. The CDR3 is 24 residues long. CDR3 in DNA: TGTGCTCTTGGGGAACGGTTTGTAGGCCTTCCTACCCTGGGGGATAAGGGTCTATCCGATAAACTCATCTTT. Encoded protein: CALGERFVGLPTLGDKGLSDKLIF.

The table lists this clone with many counts. The chain has TRDV1 and TRDJ1; 8 nucleotides match TRDD3. Since TCRdb gives no J gene, matching the DNA to germline was used here to assign it. Unmatched junction bases numbered 20, after V lost 5 bases and J lost 0 bases. Per germline, CDR1 TSWWSYY and CDR2 QGS. The CDR3 contains 20 residues. The CDR3 sequence: CALGTHTGGPQWGYTDKLIF. CDR3 sequence (DNA): TGTGCTCTTGGGACACACACTGGGGGCCCCCAGTGGGGTTACACCGATAAACTCATCTTT.

Worth noting for this clone: TCRdb's protein, taken from a much larger clone, differs from this DNA's translation at residue 5, likely owing to a read error; the protein displayed comes from the DNA. The V gene is TRDV1, the J gene TRDJ1, with 7 bases aligning to TRDD3. V gave up 4 bases and J gave up 1 base; unmatched junction bases: 24. The CDR3 contains 21 residues. CDR1 TSWWSYY and CDR2 QGS come from the germline V gene. CDR3 DNA sequence: TGTGCTCTTGGGGGAAAAAATGGCCTACGGTCTGGGGGTGCGGGCACCGATAAACTCATCTTT. This sequence encodes CALGGKNGLRSGGAGTDKLIF.

This clone was observed at least ten times. The TCRdb protein comes from a much larger clone and disagrees with this DNA's translation at residue 3, likely due to a read error; the protein given here is derived from the DNA. Within the sample, other DNA sequences also encode this same CDR3. The chain uses TRDV3 and TRDJ2; tentative D call: TRDD3 (5 bases). The CDR3 sequence is 22 residues long. Germline loops: CDR1 TVYSNPD, CDR2 GDNSRS (reference sequence). V was shortened by 5 bases and J by 2 bases, with 39 bases between the two germline ends. The CDR3 DNA follows: TGTGCCCTTCGAACCCGGTCAGTAGGGAGATTGGGGTACGATCGATTGACAGCACAACTCTTCTTT. This encodes CALRTRSVGRLGYDRLTAQLFF.

For this clone: TCRdb's protein, taken from a much larger clone, differs from this DNA's translation at residue 5, likely owing to a read error; the protein displayed comes from the DNA. Written as DNA, the CDR3 is TGTGCTCTTGGGGATCTAGTTTCCTACAAACTCATCTTT. Translated: CALGDLVSYKLIF. J is TRDJ1 and V is TRDV1; 7 positions agree with TRDD2. The CDR3 loop spans 13 amino acids. V gave up 3 bases and J gave up 8 bases; unmatched junction bases: 6. Per germline, CDR1 TSWWSYY and CDR2 QGS.

This clone has a handful of counts. This DNA translates differently at residue 9 from the TCRdb protein, which is that of a much larger clone; a read error is likely, and the protein shown is the DNA's own translation. The chain uses TRDV1 and TRDJ1; perhaps TRDD1 as D (5 bases). TCRdb does not report a J gene; here it was assigned by matching the DNA to germline references. The CDR3 covers 16 residues. Germline V gene data show CDR1 as TSWWSYY and CDR2 as QGS. Trimming left V 2 bases short and J 2 bases short, with 15 bases between. The CDR3 here is CALGEEEIFLTDKLIF. CDR3 coding DNA: TGTGCTCTTGGGGAAGAAGAAATCTTTCTTACCGATAAACTCATCTTT.

This clone was seen at least ten times. A far larger clone is one base from this, pointing to a likely read error. The sample has other DNA sequences that encode this CDR3 too. The rearrangement uses TRDV2 and TRDJ1; D call uncertain. The CDR3 consists of 14 residues. Germline CDR1 is GEAIGNYY and CDR2 is EKD. CDR3 amino acids: CACDTVGNTDKLIF. The CDR3 DNA is TGTGCCTGTGACACCGTCGGAAACACCGATAAACTCATCTTC.

In regard to this clone: The protein in TCRdb stems from a much larger clone and differs at residue 20 from this DNA's translation, likely a read error; here the protein is translated from the DNA. The genes are TRDV1 and TRDJ1; a possible D gene is TRDD3 (7 bases). No J segment appears in TCRdb, so it was assigned here by matching the sequence to germline. V lost 3 bases and J lost 3, with 44 bases in between. The CDR3 contains 25 residues. Germline CDR1 reads TSWWSYY; CDR2 reads QGS. CDR3 coding DNA: TGTGCTCTTGGGGACAGAGGAGTTTGGTCCTTCCCACTGGGGCAAGGGGTTCCACGCGCCGATAAACTCATCTTT. Residues: CALGDRGVWSFPLGQGVPRADKLIF.

This clone was observed a handful of times. TCRdb pairs this DNA with a much larger clone's protein that differs at residue 12, likely a read error; the protein shown was translated from the DNA. The chain employs TRDV2 and TRDJ1; 10 bases are shared with TRDD3. No J gene was available from TCRdb, and it was assigned here by a germline match of the DNA. With V trimmed by 3 bases and J by 2 bases, 14 bases remained unmatched. CDR3 length: 18 residues. From germline, CDR1 is GEAIGNYY and CDR2 EKD. CDR3 protein: CACDPVLGDPGKTDKLIF. The CDR3 DNA reads as TGTGCCTGTGACCCCGTACTGGGGGATCCGGGGAAAACCGATAAACTCATCTTT.